The sequence of this TCR beta chain was determined in a study of CXCR3-negative and CXCR3-positive naive CD8 T cells. A remark on this clonotype: Its antigen is unidentified.

Researchers prepared the TRB cDNA libraries using 5' RACE with UMI labels. After re-calling the 5' RACE reads, TCRdb lists one entry per CDR3 protein, DNA absent. Its listing shows about 30,000 distinct CDR3 sequences. Study-wide points: PBMCs showed partially decreased CXCR3 expression after cryopreservation, and most assays used fresh PBMCs. Memory CD8+ cells showed much lower diversity, while both naive subsets were comparably high.

Sequenced: memory CD8+ T cells from blood. The clonotype was recovered from a human donor in good health. Some clones in this sample may be carry-over from other donors' samples.

This CDR3 reads CASRSGTPPAATQYF. The genes are TRBV7-9 and TRBJ2-3; TCRdb gives TRBD2 as the D gene, but with no DNA this cannot be confirmed. The V gene's germline CDR1 is SEHNR and CDR2 FQNEAQ (reference sequence). This CDR3 contains 15 residues.